The clone carrying this TCR beta chain was found many times. This entry comes from a study of spatial heterogeneity in lung cancer. With V trimmed by 1 base and J by 6 bases, 3 bases remained unmatched. The germline CDR1 and CDR2 sequences are SGHRS and YFSETQ. This CDR3 comprises 15 residues. Regarding time point: sample taken at primary tumor resection. Unsorted whole RNA samples from tumor, nontumor lung or frozen PBMC were sequenced. One entry per CDR3 protein, called by TCRdb with MiXCR from the 5' RACE reads. The data contain 90,000 or so distinct CDR3 sequences, approximately 8.5% of them singletons.

This clonotype was obtained from a male donor with early-stage non-small cell lung cancer. The genes are TRBV5-1 and TRBJ2-3; 12 bases map to TRBD2. The starting material was PBMCs, obtained at surgery. This chain's CDR3 is CASSLRLAGADTQYF. The CDR3 nucleotides read TGCGCCAGCAGCTTGAGACTAGCGGGAGCGGATACGCAGTATTTT.